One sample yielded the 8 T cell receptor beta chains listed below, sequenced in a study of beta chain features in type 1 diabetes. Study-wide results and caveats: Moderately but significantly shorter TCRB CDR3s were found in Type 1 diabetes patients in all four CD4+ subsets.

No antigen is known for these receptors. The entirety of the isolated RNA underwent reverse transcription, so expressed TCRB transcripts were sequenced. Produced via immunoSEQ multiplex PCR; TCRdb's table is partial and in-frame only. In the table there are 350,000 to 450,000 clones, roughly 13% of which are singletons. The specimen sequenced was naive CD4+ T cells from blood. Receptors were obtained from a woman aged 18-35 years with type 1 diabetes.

CDR3 DNA sequence: TGTGCCAGCAAGATACTAGCGAGAGGGGGGGAGACCCAGTACTTC. This codes for CASKILARGGETQYF. The V and J genes are TRBV28 and TRBJ2-5; possibly TRBD2 for D (7 bases). V was clipped by 7 bases and J by 5 bases, with 20 bases between them. This CDR3 contains 15 residues. The germline V gene encodes CDR1 MDHEN and CDR2 SYDVKM.

The CDR3: CASTFAGANVLTF. CDR3 sequence (DNA): TGTGCCAGCACCTTTGCTGGGGCCAACGTCCTGACTTTC. The V gene is TRBV25-1, the J gene TRBJ2-6; the D is unclear. Trimming stripped 7 bases from V and 2 bases from J, with 6 bases between. Germline V gene lookup returns CDR1 MGHDK and CDR2 SYGVNS. CDR3 length: 13 residues.

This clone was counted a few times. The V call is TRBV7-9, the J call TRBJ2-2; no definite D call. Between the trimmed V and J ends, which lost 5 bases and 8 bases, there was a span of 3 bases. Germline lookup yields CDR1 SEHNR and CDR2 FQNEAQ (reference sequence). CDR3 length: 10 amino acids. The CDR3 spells CASSLGELFF. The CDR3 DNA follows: TGTGCCAGCAGCCTGGGGGAGCTGTTTTTT. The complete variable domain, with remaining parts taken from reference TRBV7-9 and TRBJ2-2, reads DTGVSQNPRHKITKRGQNVTFRCDPISEHNRLYWYRQTLGQGPEFLTYFQNEAQLEKSRLLSDRFSAERPKGSFSTLEIQRTEQGDSAMYLCASSLGELFFGEGSRLTVL.

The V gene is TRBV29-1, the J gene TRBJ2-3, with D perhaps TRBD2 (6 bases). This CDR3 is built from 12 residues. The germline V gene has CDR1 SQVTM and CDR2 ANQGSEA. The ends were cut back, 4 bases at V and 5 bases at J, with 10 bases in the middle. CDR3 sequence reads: CSVAEGIDTQYF. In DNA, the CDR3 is TGCAGCGTTGCGGAGGGAATAGATACGCAGTATTTT.

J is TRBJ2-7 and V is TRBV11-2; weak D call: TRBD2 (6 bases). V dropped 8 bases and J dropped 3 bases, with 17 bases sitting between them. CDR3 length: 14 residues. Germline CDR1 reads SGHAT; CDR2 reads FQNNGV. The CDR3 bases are TGTGCCAGCCGCGGGGCAGGTCATAACTACGAGCAGTACTTC. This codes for CASRGAGHNYEQYF. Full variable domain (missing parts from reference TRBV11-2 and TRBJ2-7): EAGVAQSPRYKIIEKRQSVAFWCNPISGHATLYWYQQILGQGPKLLIQFQNNGVVDDSQLPKDRFSAERLKGVDSTLKIQPAKLEDSAVYLCASRGAGHNYEQYFGPGTRLTVT.

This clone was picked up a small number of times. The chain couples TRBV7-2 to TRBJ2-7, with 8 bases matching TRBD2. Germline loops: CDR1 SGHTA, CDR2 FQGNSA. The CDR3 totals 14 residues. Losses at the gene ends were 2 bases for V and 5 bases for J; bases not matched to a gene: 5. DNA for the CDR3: TGTGCCAGCAGCTTAAGCGGGAGTCGAAACGAGCAGTACTTC. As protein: CASSLSGSRNEQYF.

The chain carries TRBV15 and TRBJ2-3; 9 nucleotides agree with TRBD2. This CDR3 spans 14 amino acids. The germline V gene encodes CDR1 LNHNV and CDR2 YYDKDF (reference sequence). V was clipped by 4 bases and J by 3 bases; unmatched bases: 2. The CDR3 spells CATSKSGRTDTQYF. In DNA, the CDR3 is TGTGCCACCAGCAAAAGCGGGAGGACAGATACGCAGTATTTT.

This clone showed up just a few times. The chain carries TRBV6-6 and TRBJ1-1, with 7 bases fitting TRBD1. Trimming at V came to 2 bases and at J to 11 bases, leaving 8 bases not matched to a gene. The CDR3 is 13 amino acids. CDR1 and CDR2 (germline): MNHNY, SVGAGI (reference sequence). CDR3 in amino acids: CASSYPQGSGAFF. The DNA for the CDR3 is TGTGCCAGCAGTTACCCACAGGGGAGTGGGGCTTTCTTT.